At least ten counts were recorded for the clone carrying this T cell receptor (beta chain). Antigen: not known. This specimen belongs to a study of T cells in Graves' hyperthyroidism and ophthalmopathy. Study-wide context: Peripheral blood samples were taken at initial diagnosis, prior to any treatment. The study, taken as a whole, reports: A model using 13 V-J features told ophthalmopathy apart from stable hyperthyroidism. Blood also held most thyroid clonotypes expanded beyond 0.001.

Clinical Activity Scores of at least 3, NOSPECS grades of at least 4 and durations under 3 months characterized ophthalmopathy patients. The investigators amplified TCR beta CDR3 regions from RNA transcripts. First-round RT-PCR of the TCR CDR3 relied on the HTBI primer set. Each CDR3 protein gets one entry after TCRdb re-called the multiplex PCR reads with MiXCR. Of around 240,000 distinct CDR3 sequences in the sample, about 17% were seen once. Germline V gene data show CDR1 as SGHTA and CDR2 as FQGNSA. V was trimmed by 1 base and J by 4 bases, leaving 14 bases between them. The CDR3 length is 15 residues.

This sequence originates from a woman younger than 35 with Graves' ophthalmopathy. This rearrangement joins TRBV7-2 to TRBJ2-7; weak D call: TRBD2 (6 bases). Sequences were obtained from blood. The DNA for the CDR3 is TGTGCCAGCAGCTTAGTGGAGGGCGGACAATACGAGCAGTACTTC. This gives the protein CASSLVEGGQYEQYF.